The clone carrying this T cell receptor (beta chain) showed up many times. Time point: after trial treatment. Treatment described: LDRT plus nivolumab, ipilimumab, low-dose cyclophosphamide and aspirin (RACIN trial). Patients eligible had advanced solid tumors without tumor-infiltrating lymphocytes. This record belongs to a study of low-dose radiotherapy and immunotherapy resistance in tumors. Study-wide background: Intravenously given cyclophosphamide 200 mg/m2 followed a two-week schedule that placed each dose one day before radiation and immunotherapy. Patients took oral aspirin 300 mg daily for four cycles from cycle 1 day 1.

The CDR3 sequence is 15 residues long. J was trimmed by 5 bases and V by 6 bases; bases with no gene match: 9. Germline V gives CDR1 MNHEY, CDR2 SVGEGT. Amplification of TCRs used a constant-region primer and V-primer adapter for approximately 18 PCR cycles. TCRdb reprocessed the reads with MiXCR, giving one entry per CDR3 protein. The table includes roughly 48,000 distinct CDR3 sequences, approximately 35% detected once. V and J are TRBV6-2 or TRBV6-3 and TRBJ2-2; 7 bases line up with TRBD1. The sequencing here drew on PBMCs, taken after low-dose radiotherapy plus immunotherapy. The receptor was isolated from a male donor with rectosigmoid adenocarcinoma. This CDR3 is CASSQTGVETGELFF. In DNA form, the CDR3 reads TGTGCCAGCAGCCAAACAGGGGTTGAGACCGGGGAGCTGTTTTTT.